The 24 T cell receptor beta chains listed next were all sequenced from one sample in a study of blood T cells in healthy people across ages. Through a sample-barcoded 5' primer and a J-beta primer mix, a second PCR was run for about 6 to 12 cycles. TCRdb re-analysed the 5' RACE reads in MiXCR, keeping a single row per CDR3 protein. This table has 650,000 to 900,000 distinct CDR3 sequences, about 59% appearing once. The material sequenced was blood. The receptors were gathered from a man aged 30-40 years in good health.

Regarding this clonotype: One end of the junction is discordant with germline, which a read error may explain. The chain has TRBV5-1 and TRBJ2-5; D is perhaps TRBD2 (6 bases). Per germline, CDR1 SGHRS and CDR2 YFSETQ. This CDR3 spans 15 amino acids. The CDR3 sequence: CANSLVTSPQETQYF. The CDR3 region has the DNA TGCGCCAACAGCTTGGTAACTAGCCCCCAAGAGACCCAGTACTTC.

The CDR3 here is CSATQRSYEQYF. The DNA for the CDR3 is TGCAGTGCTACACAACGAAGCTACGAGCAGTACTTC. This chain joins TRBV20-1 and TRBJ2-7; D remains ambiguous. The CDR3 extends over 12 amino acids. Trimming removed 4 bases at V and 3 bases at J, with 10 bases between. CDR1 DFQATT and CDR2 SNEGSKA come from the germline V gene (reference sequence).

The CDR3 coding sequence is TGCAGTGCTAGAGATCCCGGAGGGGATGAAAAACTGTTTTTT. This translates into CSARDPGGDEKLFF. The chain recombines TRBV20-1 with TRBJ1-4; maybe TRBD1 (5 bases). The CDR3 is 14 residues long. Germline CDR1 and CDR2: DFQATT and SNEGSKA (reference sequence). The V gene lost 0 bases and the J gene lost 6 bases, with 11 bases spanning the gap.

The table lists this clonotype with a few counts. V usage is TRBV4-2 and J usage is TRBJ1-1; D uncertain. The CDR3 spans 15 residues. CDR1 is LGHNA and CDR2 is YNFKEQ in the germline V gene. V was pared by 7 bases and J by 1 base, with 16 bases between. This chain's CDR3 is CASIRKEGSNTEAFF. CDR3 coding DNA: TGTGCCAGCATTCGAAAGGAGGGCTCGAACACTGAAGCTTTCTTT.

This clonotype was counted a few times. The chain employs TRBV10-3 and TRBJ2-1; 7 bases are a match to TRBD2. Germline trimming cut 5 bases from V and 9 bases from J; bases unmatched to any gene: 10. The CDR3 has 14 amino acids. Germline CDR1 reads ENHRY; CDR2 reads SYGVKD. CDR3 amino acids: CAISKGTIEGEQFF. CDR3 bases: TGTGCCATCAGTAAGGGGACTATCGAGGGTGAGCAGTTCTTC.

The rearrangement uses TRBV29-1 and TRBJ2-7, with D possibly being TRBD1 (5 bases). Germline CDR1 SQVTM, CDR2 ANQGSEA. Trimming removed 3 bases at V and 1 base at J, with 10 bases between. This CDR3 spans 13 amino acids. The CDR3, as DNA: TGCAGCGTTGAGCCGACAGATTCCTACGAGCAGTACTTC. Translating it yields CSVEPTDSYEQYF.

This chain joins TRBV25-1 and TRBJ2-1; no clear D. V gave up 5 bases and J gave up 6 bases, with 14 bases separating them. Germline V lookup: CDR1 MGHDK, CDR2 SYGVNS. The length of the CDR3 is 14 residues. CDR3 DNA sequence: TGTGCCAGCAGTCTCCCGACCACCGGCAATGAGCAGTTCTTC. Its protein is CASSLPTTGNEQFF.

The V and J genes are TRBV10-3 and TRBJ1-2; no firm D call. Germline CDR1 reads ENHRY; CDR2 reads SYGVKD. The CDR3 loop spans 14 amino acids. The V end was cut by 0 bases, the J end by 4 bases, with 9 bases between. CDR3 nucleotides: TGTGCCATCAGTGAGTCTGGGCAGGCCTATGGCTACACCTTC. It is translated as CAISESGQAYGYTF.

The gene calls are TRBV5-1 and TRBJ1-2, with a weak D call TRBD1 (5 bases). The CDR3 consists of 13 residues. Per the germline V gene, CDR1 is SGHRS and CDR2 is YFSETQ. The V end lost 4 bases, the J end lost 2 bases, and 9 bases lay between the germline ends. CDR3: CASSPDMNYGYTF. In DNA form, the CDR3 reads TGCGCCAGCAGCCCGGACATGAACTATGGCTACACCTTC.

The chain couples TRBV7-2 to TRBJ2-7, with TRBD1 as a possible D gene (5 bases). With 5 bases removed from V and 2 bases from J, the gap between germline ends came to 19 bases. CDR1 and CDR2 from the germline V gene are SGHTA and FQGNSA. This CDR3 has 16 residues. The CDR3 DNA sequence: TGTGCCAGCAGCAGACCAGACAGCCTCCAGGCCTACGAGCAGTACTTC. As protein: CASSRPDSLQAYEQYF.

This clonotype came up once. The chain is built from TRBV5-1 and TRBJ2-1; TRBD1 aligns across 9 bases. Matching the DNA end better, TRBJ2-7 makes the J call doubtful. This CDR3 has 15 residues. The germline V gene has CDR1 SGHRS and CDR2 YFSETQ. CDR3 DNA sequence: TGCGCCAGCAGCTTGGCCTGGACAGGGGAAGACGAGCAGTACTTC. This sequence encodes CASSLAWTGEDEQYF.

This sequence joins TRBV7-2 and TRBJ1-2, with unresolved D. Germline assignment: CDR1 SGHTA and CDR2 FQGNSA. The CDR3 loop spans 14 amino acids. Trimming pared 5 bases from V and 8 bases from J, leaving 18 bases between. Written as DNA, the CDR3 is TGTGCCAGCAGCCCCCCCCGAGGGTGGCAGGGCTACACCTTC. It is translated as CASSPPRGWQGYTF.

This sequence joins TRBV21-1 and TRBJ2-3; TRBD2 was called by the table and not checked on the DNA. TRBV21-1 is shown as a pseudogene. The CDR3 runs to 15 residues. This CDR3 is CASSSEGPATDTQYF. In DNA, the CDR3 is TGTGCCAGCAGCAGTGAGGGGCCAGCCACAGATACGCAGTATTTT.

This chain joins TRBV6-5 and TRBJ2-5; TRBD2 agrees at 11 bases. Trimming cost V 0 bases and J 11 bases; bases outside gene matches: 2. CDR1 and CDR2 (germline): MNHEY, SVGAGI. This CDR3 spans 13 amino acids. The DNA of the CDR3 is TGTGCCAGCAGTTACTCTAGCGGGGGGGAGCAGTACTTC. The encoded protein is CASSYSSGGEQYF.

The genes are TRBV30 and TRBJ2-5; D is perhaps TRBD2 (6 bases). The CDR3 is 12 amino acids. V lost 4 bases and J lost 5, with 11 bases in between. In germline, CDR1 is GTSNPN, CDR2 SVGIG (reference sequence). The CDR3 sequence is CAWKEGRETQYF. CDR3 DNA sequence: TGTGCCTGGAAAGAGGGGAGGGAGACCCAGTACTTC.

The rearrangement joins TRBV12-3 or TRBV12-4 to TRBJ2-2, with 7 bases aligning to TRBD1. The V segment lost 7 bases and the J segment 0 bases; nucleotides outside the gene matches: 17. The CDR3 extends over 19 amino acids. CDR3 residues: CASIANRVTGNTNTGELFF. CDR3 DNA sequence: TGTGCCAGCATCGCGAACAGAGTGACAGGGAATACGAACACCGGGGAGCTGTTTTTT.

This clonotype has more than one count but fewer than ten. The junction shows a germline mismatch at one end, possibly a read error. The chain carries TRBV7-7 and TRBJ2-1; 8 nucleotides line up with TRBD2. The germline CDR1 and CDR2 sequences are SSHAT and FNYEAQ (reference sequence). CDR3 size: 15 residues. CDR3: CASSLDGGAFNEQFF. The DNA for the CDR3 is TGTGCTAGCAGCTTAGACGGGGGGGCTTTCAATGAGCAGTTCTTC.

J is TRBJ2-6 and V is TRBV7-8, with D uncertain. V lost 8 bases to trimming and J lost 1 base, with 9 bases between them. The CDR3 spans 14 residues. Per germline, CDR1 SGHVS and CDR2 FQNEAQ. CDR3 loop: CASFLKSGANVLTF. The CDR3 region has the DNA TGTGCCAGCTTCCTAAAATCTGGGGCCAACGTCCTGACTTTC.

J is TRBJ2-1 and V is TRBV12-3 or TRBV12-4; D may correspond to TRBD1 or TRBD2 (5 bases each). CDR3 length: 16 amino acids. V lost 5 bases and J 3 bases, leaving 17 bases between the germline ends. CDR3 bases: TGTGCCAGCAGTATCAAGCGAGGGGATGGCTACAATGAGCAGTTCTTC. Protein: CASSIKRGDGYNEQFF.

The gene calls are TRBV24-1 and TRBJ2-1; 9 nucleotides line up with TRBD1. V lost 0 bases, J lost 8 bases, and 7 bases stayed unmatched. CDR1 KGHDR and CDR2 SFDVKD come from the germline V gene. The CDR3 is 16 residues long. CDR3 region: CATSDLGQGRVDEQFF. The CDR3 nucleotides are TGTGCCACCAGTGATTTGGGACAGGGGAGGGTAGATGAGCAGTTCTTC.

This chain uses TRBV7-9 with TRBJ1-4; D is uncertain. Germline V CDR1 and CDR2: SEHNR, FQNEAQ (reference sequence). The ends were cut back, 5 bases at V and 7 bases at J, with 14 bases in the middle. The CDR3 has 14 residues. The CDR3 loop is CASSQDRWSEKLFF. The CDR3 region has the DNA TGTGCCAGCAGCCAGGACCGCTGGAGTGAAAAACTGTTTTTT. Complete variable domain (other parts from reference TRBV7-9 and TRBJ1-4): DTGVSQNPRHKITKRGQNVTFRCDPISEHNRLYWYRQTLGQGPEFLTYFQNEAQLEKSRLLSDRFSAERPKGSFSTLEIQRTEQGDSAMYLCASSQDRWSEKLFFGSGTQLSVL.

The chain recombines TRBV7-9 with TRBJ2-2, with D perhaps TRBD1 or TRBD2 (6 bases each). Trimming cost V 5 bases and J 7 bases, with 17 bases left between them. This CDR3 contains 15 residues. CDR1 and CDR2 from the germline V gene are SEHNR and FQNEAQ (reference sequence). CDR3 sequence (DNA): TGTGCCAGCAGCCAAAAGGGGGGCGCCGGCGGGGAGCTGTTTTTT. This sequence encodes CASSQKGGAGGELFF.

This clonotype was observed a single time. The rearrangement uses TRBV7-2 and TRBJ2-7; TRBD2 matches 9 bases. Germline CDR1 and CDR2: SGHTA and FQGNSA. V trimming: 8 bases; J trimming: 0 bases; junction bases outside the gene matches: 5. The CDR3 is made up of 14 amino acids. CDR3 sequence reads: CASGYSGGSYEQYF. CDR3 DNA sequence: TGTGCCAGCGGATATAGCGGGGGCTCCTACGAGCAGTACTTC.

The gene calls are TRBV4-3 and TRBJ2-5; D remains unclear. The CDR3 extends over 15 amino acids. Germline CDR1 LGHNA, CDR2 YSLEER. V lost 0 bases, J lost 2 bases, and 10 bases lay in between. CDR3 residues: CASSQDGNSQETQYF. CDR3 DNA sequence: TGCGCCAGCAGCCAAGATGGGAACAGTCAAGAGACCCAGTACTTC.